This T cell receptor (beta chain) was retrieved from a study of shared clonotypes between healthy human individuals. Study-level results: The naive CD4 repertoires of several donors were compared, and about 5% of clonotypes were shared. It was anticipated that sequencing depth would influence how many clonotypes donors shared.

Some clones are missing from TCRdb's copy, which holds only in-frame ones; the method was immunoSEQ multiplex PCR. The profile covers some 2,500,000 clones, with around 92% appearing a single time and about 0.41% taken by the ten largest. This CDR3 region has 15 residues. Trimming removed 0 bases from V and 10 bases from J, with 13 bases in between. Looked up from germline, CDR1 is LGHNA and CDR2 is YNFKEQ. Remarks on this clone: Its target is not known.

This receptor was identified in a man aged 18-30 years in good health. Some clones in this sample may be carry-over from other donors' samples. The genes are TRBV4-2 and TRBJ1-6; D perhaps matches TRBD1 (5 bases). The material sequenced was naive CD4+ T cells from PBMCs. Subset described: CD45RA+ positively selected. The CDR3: CASSQEWQGTSPLHF. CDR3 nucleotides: TGTGCCAGCAGCCAAGAGTGGCAGGGTACCTCACCCCTCCACTTT.